The 17 T cell receptor beta chains presented below share a single source sample, sequenced in a study of blood T cell repertoires in COVID-19. Method: immunoSEQ multiplex PCR; TCRdb's copy keeps in-frame clones and lacks some. The table shows about 480,000 clones, with about 91% occurring only once. The source material was peripheral blood. These receptor sequences come from a woman in her 50s with COVID-19, enrolled during active disease.

The V and J genes are TRBV5-6 and TRBJ2-3, with TRBD1 identical over 9 bases. The CDR3 has 15 amino acids. J lost 5 bases, V lost 0 bases, and 4 bases had no gene match. Per the germline V gene, CDR1 is SGHDT and CDR2 is YYEEEE. CDR3 loop: CASSLVDRGKDTQYF. CDR3 DNA: TGTGCCAGCAGCTTGGTCGACAGGGGGAAAGATACGCAGTATTTT.

V is TRBV30 and J is TRBJ1-4; perhaps TRBD1 as D (6 bases). The CDR3 covers 14 residues. V was clipped by 5 bases and J by 3 bases, with 13 bases between them. Germline V gene sequence: CDR1 GTSNPN, CDR2 SVGIG (reference sequence). This CDR3 reads CAWSPGAANEKLFF. The CDR3, as DNA: TGTGCCTGGTCCCCAGGGGCTGCTAATGAAAAACTGTTTTTT.

This chain connects TRBV11-1 to TRBJ2-7; D uncertain. The germline V gene encodes CDR1 SGHAT and CDR2 FQDESV (reference sequence). The CDR3 runs to 14 residues. Trimming cost V 0 bases and J 2 bases, with 8 bases left between them. In DNA form, the CDR3 reads TGTGCCAGCAGCTTAGCTCAGGAACCCTACGAGCAGTACTTC. Translating gives CASSLAQEPYEQYF. Drawing the rest from reference TRBV11-1 and TRBJ2-7, the complete variable domain is EAEVAQSPRYKITEKSQAVAFWCDPISGHATLYWYRQILGQGPELLVQFQDESVVDDSQLPKDRFSAERLKGVDSTLKIQPAELGDSAMYLCASSLAQEPYEQYFGPGTRLTVT.

Only one count was recorded for this clone. V and J are TRBV19 and TRBJ1-6, with 8 bases aligning to TRBD1. Trimming removed 3 bases from V and 6 bases from J; junction bases left unmatched: 4. CDR1 and CDR2 from the germline V gene are LNHDA and SQIVND (reference sequence). The CDR3 length is 15 residues. For the CDR3, the DNA is TGTGCCAGTAGTATCTCAGGGGGCAGTAATTCACCCCTCCACTTT. Protein product: CASSISGGSNSPLHF. Full variable domain (missing parts from reference TRBV19 and TRBJ1-6): DGGITQSPKYLFRKEGQNVTLSCEQNLNHDAMYWYRQDPGQGLRLIYYSQIVNDFQKGDIAEGYSVSREKKESFPLTVTSAQKNPTAFYLCASSISGGSNSPLHFGNGTRLTVT.

About this clone itself: The same CDR3 can be traced to other DNA sequences in this sample. The chain couples TRBV9 to TRBJ1-1; tentatively, D is TRBD1 (5 bases). Germline V gene data show CDR1 as SGDLS and CDR2 as YYNGEE. CDR3 length equals 13 residues. V was cut by 1 base and J by 5 bases, with 9 bases left in between. This CDR3 is CASSVIGGTEAFF. The CDR3, as DNA: TGTGCCAGCAGCGTAATCGGGGGGACTGAAGCTTTCTTT.

The chain combines TRBV4-1 with TRBJ2-7; D is uncertain. The CDR3 has 11 residues. Germline CDR1 and CDR2: MGHRA and YSYEKL. V shed 1 base and J shed 7 bases, with 5 bases lying between them. The CDR3 loop reads CASSQGTEQYF. The DNA of the CDR3 is TGCGCCAGCAGCCAAGGAACAGAGCAGTACTTC.

This clone has more than one count but fewer than ten. This chain joins TRBV5-6 and TRBJ1-5, with TRBD1 identical over 7 bases. The J segment lost 7 bases and the V segment lost 2 bases, leaving 12 bases of the junction unmatched. Germline CDR1 SGHDT, CDR2 YYEEEE. The CDR3 is 16 residues long. The CDR3 loop is CASSLRPTGAGQPQHF. CDR3 in DNA: TGTGCCAGCAGCTTACGCCCTACAGGGGCCGGGCAGCCCCAGCATTTT.

V is TRBV11-1 and J is TRBJ2-3; TRBD1 is a possible D gene (5 bases). CDR1 SGHAT and CDR2 FQDESV come from the germline V gene (reference sequence). This CDR3 region has 15 residues. Trimming cost V 5 bases and J 1 base, with 13 bases left between them. The CDR3 DNA sequence: TGTGCCAGCAGCGGGTGGGGCGAGGGCACAGATACGCAGTATTTT. Translated, it gives CASSGWGEGTDTQYF.

The V gene is TRBV3-1 (or the pseudogene TRBV3-2), the J gene TRBJ2-7; 9 bases line up with TRBD2. CDR3 length: 16 residues. V shed 0 bases, J shed 0 bases, and the junction held 3 bases outside the gene matches. Germline assignment: CDR1 LGHDT and CDR2 YNNKEL (reference sequence). The CDR3 loop is CASSQDLAGTSYEQYF. Here the CDR3 DNA reads TGTGCCAGCAGCCAAGATCTAGCGGGGACCTCCTACGAGCAGTACTTC.

The chain employs TRBV15 and TRBJ2-3; D gene ambiguous. Trimming removed 0 bases at V and 6 bases at J, with 4 bases between. The CDR3 is made up of 12 amino acids. CDR1 and CDR2 (germline): LNHNV, YYDKDF (reference sequence). The CDR3, as DNA: TGTGCCACCAGCAGAGATACTGATACGCAGTATTTT. Protein sequence: CATSRDTDTQYF.

The V gene is TRBV27, the J gene TRBJ1-1; TRBD1 might be the D (5 bases). Germline CDR1 reads MNHEY; CDR2 reads SMNVEV (reference sequence). Between the trimmed V and J ends, which lost 6 bases and 0 bases, there was a span of 14 bases. This CDR3 contains 15 residues. Here the CDR3 reads CASSPRAPMNTEAFF. The CDR3 DNA reads TGTGCCAGCAGCCCCAGGGCGCCGATGAACACTGAAGCTTTCTTT.

V and J are TRBV28 and TRBJ1-6; 7 bases line up with TRBD1. V lost 6 bases to trimming and J lost 0 bases; unmatched junction nucleotides: 14. The CDR3 runs 19 residues. Looked up from germline, CDR1 is MDHEN and CDR2 is SYDVKM. CDR3 coding DNA: TGTGCCAGCAGCCCGCCCCAGGTCCAGGGGGACTCCTATAATTCACCCCTCCACTTT. Its protein product is CASSPPQVQGDSYNSPLHF.

V usage is TRBV18 and J usage is TRBJ2-4; TRBD1 might be the D (6 bases). V was pared by 4 bases and J by 5 bases, with 15 bases between. Germline assignment: CDR1 KGHSH and CDR2 LQKENI. This CDR3 region has 15 residues. CDR3 sequence reads: CASSRIRDTQNIQYF. The CDR3 DNA sequence: TGTGCCAGCTCACGGATCCGGGACACGCAAAACATTCAGTACTTC.

CDR3 sequence: CASSESISYEQYF. The CDR3, as DNA: TGTGCCAGCAGCGAGTCAATATCCTACGAGCAGTACTTC. J is TRBJ2-7 and V is TRBV3-1 (or the pseudogene TRBV3-2), with D unresolved. Germline loops: CDR1 LGHDT, CDR2 YNNKEL (reference sequence). The CDR3 covers 13 residues. V was clipped by 5 bases and J by 1 base, with 9 bases between them.

The gene calls are TRBV5-1 and TRBJ1-2; 8 bases fit TRBD1. Germline CDR1 reads SGHRS; CDR2 reads YFSETQ. This CDR3 comprises 14 residues. Unmatched junction bases numbered 5, after V lost 4 bases and J lost 3 bases. CDR3 in DNA: TGCGCCAGCAGCGCTCCGGGACAGGACTATGGCTACACCTTC. It translates to CASSAPGQDYGYTF.

The rearrangement links TRBV10-2 to TRBJ2-2; 10 nucleotides line up with TRBD2. The CDR3 is 17 residues long. In germline, CDR1 is WSHSY, CDR2 SAAADI. With V trimmed by 3 bases and J by 6 bases, 10 bases remained unmatched. CDR3 bases: TGCGCCAGCAGTGATCCAGGGGGTAGCGGGGGGCCCGGGGAGCTGTTTTTT. Its protein is CASSDPGGSGGPGELFF.

V gene TRBV9 combines with J gene TRBJ1-4, with D uncertain. Deletions cut 5 bases from V and 7 bases from J, with 15 bases between. The germline V gene has CDR1 SGDLS and CDR2 YYNGEE. The CDR3 is made up of 14 amino acids. In nucleotides, the CDR3 is TGTGCCAGCAGTCCCGCGGGGTCTAGTGAAAAACTGTTTTTT. It translates to CASSPAGSSEKLFF.